These 32 T cell receptor beta chains share one sample of origin, sequenced in a study of shared clonotypes between healthy human individuals. TCRdb keeps only in-frame clones here, not all; method: immunoSEQ multiplex PCR. The profile shows around 2.5 million clones, roughly 93% of them singletons. Input material: naive CD4+ T cells from PBMCs. This sample's subset: CD45RA+ positively selected. The receptor set was obtained from a man younger than 30 in good health. Some clones in this sample may be carry-over from other donors' samples.

The genes are TRBV7-9 and TRBJ1-3, with TRBD1 as a possible D gene (6 bases). This CDR3 comprises 17 residues. Germline V gives CDR1 SEHNR, CDR2 FQNEAQ (reference sequence). With 5 bases removed from V and 0 bases from J, the gap between germline ends came to 17 bases. CDR3 sequence: CASSAPLGHLSGNTIYF. The CDR3, as DNA: TGTGCCAGCAGCGCACCATTGGGACATCTCTCTGGAAACACCATATATTTT.

The chain links TRBV19 to TRBJ2-4; the D is unclear. CDR1 and CDR2 from the germline V gene are LNHDA and SQIVND (reference sequence). V dropped 3 bases and J dropped 7 bases, with 10 bases sitting between them. The CDR3 is 13 amino acids. As DNA, the CDR3 is TGTGCCAGTAGTATCCTCGCCTCCAACATTCAGTACTTC. Residues: CASSILASNIQYF.

The V call is TRBV27, the J call TRBJ2-5; no reliable D call. The V end lost 3 bases, the J end lost 7 bases, and 12 bases lay between the germline ends. Germline V CDR1 and CDR2: MNHEY, SMNVEV (reference sequence). The CDR3 spans 13 residues. CDR3 in DNA: TGTGCCAGCAGTTTTTCTGGGATAGCGACCCAGTACTTC. It yields the protein CASSFSGIATQYF.

The chain employs TRBV29-1 and TRBJ2-1; 8 nucleotides agree with TRBD1. The CDR3 is 12 residues long. CDR1 and CDR2 (germline): SQVTM, ANQGSEA. Losses at the gene ends were 4 bases for V and 7 bases for J; bases not matched to a gene: 3. CDR3 residues: CSVAQGVNEQFF. CDR3 nucleotides: TGCAGCGTTGCACAGGGGGTTAATGAGCAGTTCTTC.

The rearrangement joins TRBV15 to TRBJ2-3; 9 bases line up with TRBD2. This CDR3 has 18 residues. Trimming removed 1 base from V and 6 bases from J; junction bases left unmatched: 14. The germline V gene encodes CDR1 LNHNV and CDR2 YYDKDF (reference sequence). The CDR3 coding sequence is TGTGCCACCAGCAGAGGATGGTCTCAGCGGGGGGTCTCGGATACGCAGTATTTT. It is translated as CATSRGWSQRGVSDTQYF.

The genes are TRBV5-6 and TRBJ2-1, with a possible D match to TRBD1 (5 bases). This CDR3 has 12 amino acids. Trimming pared 3 bases from V and 7 bases from J, leaving 8 bases between. The germline gives CDR1 SGHDT, CDR2 YYEEEE. The CDR3 spells CASSSQENEQFF. The CDR3 DNA follows: TGTGCCAGCAGCTCACAGGAAAATGAGCAGTTCTTC.

The chain recombines TRBV28 with TRBJ1-1, with 7 bases identical to TRBD1. This CDR3 has 14 residues. The J segment lost 4 bases and the V segment lost 4 bases, leaving 6 bases of the junction unmatched. In germline, CDR1 is MDHEN, CDR2 SYDVKM. CDR3 protein: CASSYPGTATEAFF. The CDR3 DNA sequence: TGTGCCAGCAGTTACCCCGGGACAGCCACTGAAGCTTTCTTT.

V gene TRBV5-5 combines with J gene TRBJ2-5; 8 bases agree with TRBD2. The trim removed 1 base at V and 4 bases at J, leaving 3 bases unmatched. CDR3 size: 14 residues. Germline lookup yields CDR1 SGHKS and CDR2 YYEKEE (reference sequence). The CDR3 region has the DNA TGTGCCAGCAGCTTGATGCTAGCGGGAGAGACCCAGTACTTC. Encoded protein: CASSLMLAGETQYF.

The chain joins TRBV10-3 to TRBJ1-4; D is uncertain. V dropped 2 bases and J dropped 8 bases, with 9 bases sitting between them. The germline V gene has CDR1 ENHRY and CDR2 SYGVKD. CDR3 length: 13 residues. CDR3 protein: CAISEEMGEKLFF. The CDR3 nucleotides are TGTGCCATCAGTGAGGAAATGGGGGAAAAACTGTTTTTT.

The chain links TRBV30 to TRBJ2-3; a weak D match, TRBD2 (6 bases). Looked up from germline, CDR1 is GTSNPN and CDR2 is SVGIG (reference sequence). The CDR3 loop spans 13 amino acids. Trimming removed 4 bases from V and 7 bases from J, with 15 bases in between. The CDR3 coding sequence is TGTGCCTGGACGCTCGGGAGTCAGAATACGCAGTATTTT. This sequence encodes CAWTLGSQNTQYF.

This chain links TRBV2 with TRBJ2-3; D might be TRBD1 (5 bases). This CDR3 comprises 13 residues. CDR1 is SNHLY, CDR2 FYNNEI, per germline. Deletions cut 7 bases from V and 2 bases from J, with 10 bases between. The CDR3 spells CASTGRATDTQYF. The CDR3 DNA reads TGTGCCAGCACGGGCAGGGCCACAGATACGCAGTATTTT.

The chain recombines TRBV2 with TRBJ1-1; unclear D gene. Trimming left V 7 bases short and J 1 base short, with 7 bases between. The CDR3 covers 12 residues. Germline loops: CDR1 SNHLY, CDR2 FYNNEI. The chain's CDR3 is CASTLRNTEAFF. The CDR3 bases are TGTGCCAGCACCCTCAGGAACACTGAAGCTTTCTTT.

The chain uses TRBV23-1 and TRBJ1-4; TRBD1 is a possible D gene (5 bases). TRBV23-1 belongs to the ORF category, with a function that is uncertain. The CDR3 spans 13 residues. V lost 3 bases and J 10 bases, leaving 12 bases between the germline ends. CDR3 residues: CASSHTRGRKLFF. Here the CDR3 DNA reads TGCGCCAGCAGTCATACTAGGGGTAGAAAACTGTTTTTT.

This sequence joins TRBV7-2 and TRBJ2-3; 12 bases line up with TRBD2. Trimming at V came to 1 base and at J to 13 bases, leaving 9 bases not matched to a gene. The CDR3 consists of 15 residues. Germline V gene lookup returns CDR1 SGHTA and CDR2 FQGNSA. The CDR3 nucleotides read TGTGCCAGCAGCTTAGGGCTAGCGGGAGGGTTCTTCGAGTATTTT. It is translated as CASSLGLAGGFFEYF.

This chain uses TRBV9 with TRBJ1-4; 7 bases align to TRBD1. Germline CDR1 reads SGDLS; CDR2 reads YYNGEE. J lost 7 bases, V lost 4 bases, and 7 bases had no gene match. The CDR3 is 14 amino acids. The CDR3 nucleotides are TGTGCCAGCAGCCTAAGGGGGCAGGGTGAAAAACTGTTTTTT. This codes for CASSLRGQGEKLFF.

V and J are TRBV10-3 and TRBJ2-1, with 8 bases fitting TRBD1. The J segment lost 3 bases and the V segment lost 5 bases, leaving 9 bases of the junction unmatched. Germline CDR1 ENHRY, CDR2 SYGVKD. The CDR3 is made up of 16 amino acids. CDR3: CAISKTTGTGYNEQFF. CDR3 coding DNA: TGTGCCATCAGTAAGACCACCGGGACAGGCTACAATGAGCAGTTCTTC.

The table lists this clone with a few counts. This chain joins TRBV10-3 and TRBJ1-5, with D tentatively TRBD1 (6 bases). CDR1 is ENHRY, CDR2 SYGVKD, per germline. CDR3 length: 13 amino acids. With 6 bases removed from V and 6 bases from J, the gap between germline ends came to 12 bases. CDR3 DNA: TGTGCCATCAGCCGGGACATAAGTCAGCCCCAGCATTTT. Protein sequence: CAISRDISQPQHF.

The chain recombines TRBV14 with TRBJ1-2, with D maybe TRBD1 (6 bases). Per germline, CDR1 SGHDN and CDR2 FVKESK. This CDR3 has 18 residues. Trimming stripped 2 bases from V and 3 bases from J, with 22 bases between. CDR3 amino acids: CASSQYERTHPGDYGYTF. CDR3 DNA sequence: TGTGCCAGCAGCCAATACGAAAGGACACATCCAGGGGACTATGGCTACACCTTC.

The chain combines TRBV11-2 with TRBJ1-1; 7 bases are a match to TRBD1. Germline V gives CDR1 SGHAT, CDR2 FQNNGV. The V segment lost 4 bases and the J segment 9 bases; nucleotides outside the gene matches: 14. This CDR3 contains 15 residues. The CDR3 is CASSSLGQVRSQAFF. CDR3 DNA: TGTGCCAGCAGCTCCCTCGGACAGGTCAGGTCTCAAGCTTTCTTT.

The genes are TRBV5-4 and TRBJ1-2, with D possibly TRBD1 on 5 matching bases. Per the germline V gene, CDR1 is SGHNT and CDR2 is YYREEE (reference sequence). The CDR3 loop spans 15 amino acids. Trimming removed 0 bases from V and 8 bases from J, with 17 bases in between. The CDR3: CASSLAPTVGSGYTF. The CDR3 DNA follows: TGTGCCAGCAGCTTGGCCCCGACAGTGGGTTCGGGCTACACCTTC.

CDR3 in amino acids: CASSLDPLAEYNEQFF. The CDR3 bases are TGTGCCAGCAGTTTAGACCCGCTAGCGGAGTACAATGAGCAGTTCTTC. The chain couples TRBV28 to TRBJ2-1; TRBD2 matches 7 bases. Trimming cost V 2 bases and J 4 bases; bases outside gene matches: 8. The CDR3 length is 16 residues. Germline CDR1 and CDR2: MDHEN and SYDVKM.

V is TRBV5-1 and J is TRBJ2-5; no clear D. The germline V gene has CDR1 SGHRS and CDR2 YFSETQ. Trimming took 0 bases from V and 2 from J, leaving 11 bases between them. The CDR3 runs 15 residues. The CDR3 DNA reads as TGCGCCAGCAGCTTGGGCGGCGTGAATCAAGAGACCCAGTACTTC. Residues: CASSLGGVNQETQYF.

This chain links TRBV6-4 with TRBJ2-3; D is perhaps TRBD1 (6 bases). The CDR3 is 16 amino acids. Germline V gene lookup returns CDR1 MRHNA and CDR2 SNTAGT. Trimming left V 3 bases short and J 4 bases short, with 17 bases between. CDR3 nucleotides: TGTGCCAGCAGTGAATCGGGCAGGGGATATTCAGATACGCAGTATTTT. It is translated as CASSESGRGYSDTQYF.

Only one count was recorded for this clone. This chain joins TRBV5-8 and TRBJ2-5; possible D gene TRBD2, 6 bases. The germline CDR1 and CDR2 sequences are SGHTS and YDEGEE. The CDR3 runs to 13 residues. Trimming left V 4 bases short and J 5 bases short, with 12 bases between. This chain's CDR3 is CASSQTSSETQYF. The CDR3 bases are TGTGCCAGCAGCCAGACTAGTAGTGAGACCCAGTACTTC.

V is TRBV4-1 and J is TRBJ1-4; 8 nucleotides align to TRBD1. The CDR3 consists of 16 residues. With V trimmed by 2 bases and J by 3 bases, 5 bases remained unmatched. Looked up from germline, CDR1 is MGHRA and CDR2 is YSYEKL. The CDR3 spells CASSQPQGGANEKLFF. The CDR3 DNA sequence: TGCGCCAGCAGCCAACCACAGGGGGGGGCTAATGAAAAACTGTTTTTT.

This chain uses TRBV25-1 with TRBJ1-5, with D possibly TRBD1 on 5 matching bases. Trimming took off 3 bases at V and 4 bases at J, with 13 bases between the two ends. Germline CDR1 and CDR2: MGHDK and SYGVNS. This CDR3 region has 15 residues. The DNA for the CDR3 is TGTGCCAGCAGTGACTGGGGGGATGGGAATCAGCCCCAGCATTTT. This codes for CASSDWGDGNQPQHF.

This chain links TRBV5-6 with TRBJ2-1, with 12 bases matching TRBD2. Germline lookup yields CDR1 SGHDT and CDR2 YYEEEE. The CDR3 consists of 19 residues. V lost 3 bases, J lost 3 bases, and 13 bases stayed unmatched. DNA of the CDR3: TGTGCCAGCAGCTCATTGGGGGGACTAGCGGGCATTTTCTACAATGAGCAGTTCTTC. Translating gives CASSSLGGLAGIFYNEQFF.

This chain links TRBV25-1 with TRBJ2-5, with unresolved D. Trimming pared 3 bases from V and 7 bases from J, leaving 12 bases between. This CDR3 is 13 amino acids long. Germline values: CDR1 MGHDK, CDR2 SYGVNS. The DNA of the CDR3 is TGTGCCAGCAGTGACGCTTCCGCGCGGACCCAGTACTTC. It specifies CASSDASARTQYF.

The rearrangement joins TRBV7-3 to TRBJ2-1; TRBD2 matches 7 bases. Germline V gives CDR1 SGHTA, CDR2 FQGTGA. Trimming removed 4 bases from V and 3 bases from J; junction bases left unmatched: 9. The CDR3 length is 16 residues. CDR3 nucleotides: TGTGCCAGCAGCTACGGGGTAGCGGGTTTCTACAATGAGCAGTTCTTC. It yields the protein CASSYGVAGFYNEQFF.

The rearrangement uses TRBV5-6 and TRBJ2-1, with 14 bases aligning to TRBD2. Germline V gene sequence: CDR1 SGHDT, CDR2 YYEEEE. The CDR3 is 16 residues long. Unmatched junction bases numbered 4, after V lost 4 bases and J lost 4 bases. The CDR3: CASSKGLAGDYNEQFF. DNA of the CDR3: TGTGCCAGCAGCAAGGGACTAGCGGGAGATTACAATGAGCAGTTCTTC.

This chain links TRBV18 with TRBJ2-2; tentative D call: TRBD2 (5 bases). The V end lost 10 bases, the J end lost 2 bases, and 14 bases lay between the germline ends. Germline-derived CDR1 and CDR2 are KGHSH and LQKENI. The CDR3 consists of 14 residues. The CDR3 DNA follows: TGTGCCACGCACGTGACGGGAAACACCGGGGAGCTGTTTTTT. This sequence encodes CATHVTGNTGELFF.

The genes are TRBV9 and TRBJ2-7; the D gene is possibly TRBD1 (5 bases). The V gene's germline CDR1 is SGDLS and CDR2 YYNGEE. The CDR3 loop spans 14 amino acids. V was clipped by 4 bases and J by 2 bases, with 13 bases between them. DNA of the CDR3: TGTGCCAGCAGCCCCCGGACATCAACCTACGAGCAGTACTTC. Amino acid sequence: CASSPRTSTYEQYF.